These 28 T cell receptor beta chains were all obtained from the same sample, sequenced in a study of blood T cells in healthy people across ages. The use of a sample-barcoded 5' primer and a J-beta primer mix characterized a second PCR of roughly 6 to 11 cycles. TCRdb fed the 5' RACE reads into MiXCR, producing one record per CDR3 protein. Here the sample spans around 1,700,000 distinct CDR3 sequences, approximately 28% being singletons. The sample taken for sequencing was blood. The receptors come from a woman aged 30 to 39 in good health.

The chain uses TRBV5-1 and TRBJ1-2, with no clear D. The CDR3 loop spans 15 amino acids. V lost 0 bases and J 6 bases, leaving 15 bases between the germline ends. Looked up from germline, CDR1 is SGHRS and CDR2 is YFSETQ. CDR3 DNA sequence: TGCGCCAGCAGCTTGGAAGCCTTTACTGGGGATGGCTACACCTTC. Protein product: CASSLEAFTGDGYTF.

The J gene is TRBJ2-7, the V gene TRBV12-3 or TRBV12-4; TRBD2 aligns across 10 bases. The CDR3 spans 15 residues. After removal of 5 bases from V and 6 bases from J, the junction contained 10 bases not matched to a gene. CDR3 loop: CASSAGLAASSEQYF. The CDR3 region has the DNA TGTGCCAGCAGTGCAGGACTAGCGGCCTCTTCCGAGCAGTACTTC.

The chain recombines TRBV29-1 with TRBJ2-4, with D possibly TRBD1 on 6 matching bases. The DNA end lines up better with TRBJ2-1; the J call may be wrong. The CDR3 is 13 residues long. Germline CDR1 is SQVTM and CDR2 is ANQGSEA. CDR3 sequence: CSVTGLAKNIQFF. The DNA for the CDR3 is TGCAGCGTCACAGGGCTAGCCAAAAACATTCAGTTCTTC.

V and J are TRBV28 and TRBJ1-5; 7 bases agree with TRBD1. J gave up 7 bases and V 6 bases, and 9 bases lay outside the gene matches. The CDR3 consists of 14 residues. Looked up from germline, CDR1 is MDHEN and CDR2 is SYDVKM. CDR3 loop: CASSPTGVVQPQHF. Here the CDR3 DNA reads TGTGCCAGCAGCCCCACAGGGGTGGTCCAGCCCCAGCATTTT. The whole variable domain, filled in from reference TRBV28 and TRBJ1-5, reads DVKVTQSSRYLVKRTGEKVFLECVQDMDHENMFWYRQDPGLGLRLIYFSYDVKMKEKGDIPEGYSVSREKKERFSLILESASTNQTSMYLCASSPTGVVQPQHFGDGTRLSIL.

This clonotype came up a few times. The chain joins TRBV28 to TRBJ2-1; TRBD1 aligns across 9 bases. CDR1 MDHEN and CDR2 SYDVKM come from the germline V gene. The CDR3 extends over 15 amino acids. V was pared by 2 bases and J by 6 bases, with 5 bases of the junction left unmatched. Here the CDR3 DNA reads TGTGCCAGCAGTTTAGGGACAGGGTTCGCCAATGAGCAGTTCTTC. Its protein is CASSLGTGFANEQFF.

The CDR3 region has the DNA TGTGCCAGCAGGTCCATGGCCGGGGCCAACGTCCTGACTTTC. As protein: CASRSMAGANVLTF. The rearrangement links TRBV5-5 to TRBJ2-6; D call uncertain. The germline V gene encodes CDR1 SGHKS and CDR2 YYEKEE (reference sequence). The CDR3 has 14 amino acids. V lost 5 bases to trimming and J lost 4 bases, with 10 bases between them.

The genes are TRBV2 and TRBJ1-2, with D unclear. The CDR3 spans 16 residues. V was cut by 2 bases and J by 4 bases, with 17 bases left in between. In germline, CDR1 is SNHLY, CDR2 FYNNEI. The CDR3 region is CASSESVPGNFYGYTF. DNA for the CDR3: TGTGCCAGCAGTGAAAGTGTGCCAGGAAACTTCTATGGCTACACCTTC.

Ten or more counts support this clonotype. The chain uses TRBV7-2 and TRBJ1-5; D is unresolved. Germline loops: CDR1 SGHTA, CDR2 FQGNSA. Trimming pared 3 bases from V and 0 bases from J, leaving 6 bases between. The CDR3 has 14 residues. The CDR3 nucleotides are TGTGCCAGCAGCTTTGGGGTTAGCAATCAGCCCCAGCATTTT. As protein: CASSFGVSNQPQHF.

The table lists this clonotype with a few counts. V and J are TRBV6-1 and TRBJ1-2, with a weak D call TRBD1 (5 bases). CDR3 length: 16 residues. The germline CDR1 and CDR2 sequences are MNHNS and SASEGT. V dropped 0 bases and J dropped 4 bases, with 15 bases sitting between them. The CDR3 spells CASSEAGERDLYGYTF. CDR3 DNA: TGTGCCAGCAGTGAAGCGGGGGAGAGAGACCTCTATGGCTACACCTTC.

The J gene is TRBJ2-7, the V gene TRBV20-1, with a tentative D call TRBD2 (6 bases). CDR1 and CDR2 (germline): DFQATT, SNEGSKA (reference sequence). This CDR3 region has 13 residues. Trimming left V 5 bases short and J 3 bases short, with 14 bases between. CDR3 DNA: TGCAGTGCTTACTCCGAGACTAGCTACGAGCAGTACTTC. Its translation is CSAYSETSYEQYF.

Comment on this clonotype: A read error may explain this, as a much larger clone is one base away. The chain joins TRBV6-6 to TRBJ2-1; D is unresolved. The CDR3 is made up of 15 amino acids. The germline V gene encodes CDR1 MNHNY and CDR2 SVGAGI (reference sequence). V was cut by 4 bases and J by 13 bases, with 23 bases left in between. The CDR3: CASSSPALLAETQFF. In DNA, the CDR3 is TGTGCCAGCAGTTCCCCTGCGCTTTTGGCGGAGACCCAGTTCTTC.

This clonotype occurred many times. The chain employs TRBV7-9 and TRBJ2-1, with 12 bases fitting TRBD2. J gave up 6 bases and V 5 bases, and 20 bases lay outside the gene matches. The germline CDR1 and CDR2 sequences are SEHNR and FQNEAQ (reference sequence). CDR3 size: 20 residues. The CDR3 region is CASSRRGDLAGGPGGNEQFF. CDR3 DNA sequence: TGTGCCAGCAGCCGCCGAGGGGATCTAGCGGGAGGGCCCGGTGGCAATGAGCAGTTCTTC.

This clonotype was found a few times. CDR3 in amino acids: CASSPPLSRDVSGYTF. The DNA for the CDR3 is TGTGCCAGCTCACCACCTCTGTCCCGGGACGTCTCTGGCTACACCTTC. The rearrangement uses TRBV18 and TRBJ1-2; tentative D call: TRBD1 (5 bases). Per germline, CDR1 KGHSH and CDR2 LQKENI. V was pared by 0 bases and J by 7 bases, with 18 bases between. The CDR3 runs to 16 residues.

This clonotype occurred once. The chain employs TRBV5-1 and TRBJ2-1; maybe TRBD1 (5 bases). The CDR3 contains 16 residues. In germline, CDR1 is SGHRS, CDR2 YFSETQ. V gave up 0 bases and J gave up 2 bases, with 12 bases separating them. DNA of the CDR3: TGCGCCAGCAGCTTGGCCAGGGTAGGACCCTACAATGAGCAGTTCTTC. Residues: CASSLARVGPYNEQFF.

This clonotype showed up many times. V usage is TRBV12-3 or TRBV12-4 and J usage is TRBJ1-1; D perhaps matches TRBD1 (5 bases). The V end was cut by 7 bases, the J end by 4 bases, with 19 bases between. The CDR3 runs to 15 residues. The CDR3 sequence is CASNPGGAGRTEAFF. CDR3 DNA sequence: TGTGCCAGCAATCCCGGAGGGGCTGGTCGCACTGAAGCTTTCTTT.

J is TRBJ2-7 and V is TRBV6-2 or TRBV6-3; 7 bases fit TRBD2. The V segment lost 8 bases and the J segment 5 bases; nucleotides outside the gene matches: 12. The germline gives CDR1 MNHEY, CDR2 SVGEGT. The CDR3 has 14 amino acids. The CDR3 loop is CASLLRTSANEQYF. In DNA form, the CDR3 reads TGTGCCAGCCTTCTGAGAACTAGCGCTAACGAGCAGTACTTC.

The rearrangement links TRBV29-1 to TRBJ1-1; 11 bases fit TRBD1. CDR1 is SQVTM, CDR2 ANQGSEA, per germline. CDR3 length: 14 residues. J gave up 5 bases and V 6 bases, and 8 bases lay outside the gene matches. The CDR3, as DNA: TGCAGCGTGATGAGGGGGACAGGGGGTACTGAAGCTTTCTTT. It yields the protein CSVMRGTGGTEAFF.

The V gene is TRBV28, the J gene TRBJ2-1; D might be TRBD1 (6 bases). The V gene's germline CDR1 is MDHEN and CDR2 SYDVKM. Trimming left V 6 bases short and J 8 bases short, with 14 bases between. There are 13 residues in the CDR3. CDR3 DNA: TGTGCCAGCAGACTACAGGGATTCGATGAGCAGTTCTTC. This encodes CASRLQGFDEQFF.

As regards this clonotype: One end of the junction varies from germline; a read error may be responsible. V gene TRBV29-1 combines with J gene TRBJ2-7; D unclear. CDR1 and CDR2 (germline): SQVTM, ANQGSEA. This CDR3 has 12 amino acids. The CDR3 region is CSALGWQYEQDF. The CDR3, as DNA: TGCAGCGCTCTGGGCTGGCAGTACGAGCAGGACTTC.

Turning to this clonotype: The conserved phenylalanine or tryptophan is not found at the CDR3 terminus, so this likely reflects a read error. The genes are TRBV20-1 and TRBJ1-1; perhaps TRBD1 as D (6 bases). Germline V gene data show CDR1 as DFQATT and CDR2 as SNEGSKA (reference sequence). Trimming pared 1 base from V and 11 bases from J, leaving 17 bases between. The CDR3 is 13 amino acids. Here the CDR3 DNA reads TGCAGTGCTAGAGCCGTCGACAGGCTGAAGGCTTTCTGT. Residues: CSARAVDRLKAFC.

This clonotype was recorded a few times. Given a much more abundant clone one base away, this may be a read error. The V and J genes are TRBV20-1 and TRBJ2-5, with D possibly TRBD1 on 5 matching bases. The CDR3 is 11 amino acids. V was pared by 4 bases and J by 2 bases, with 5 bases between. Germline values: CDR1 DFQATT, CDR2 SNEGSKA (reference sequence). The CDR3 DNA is TGCAGTGCTACAGGGCAAGAGACCCAGTACTTC. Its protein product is CSATGQETQYF.

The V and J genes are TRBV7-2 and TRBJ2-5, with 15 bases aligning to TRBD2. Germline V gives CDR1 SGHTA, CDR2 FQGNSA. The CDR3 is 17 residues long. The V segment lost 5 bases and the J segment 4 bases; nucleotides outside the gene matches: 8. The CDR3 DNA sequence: TGTGCCAGCAGCGATGGACTAGCGGGAGGGGTATCAGAGACCCAGTACTTC. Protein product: CASSDGLAGGVSETQYF.

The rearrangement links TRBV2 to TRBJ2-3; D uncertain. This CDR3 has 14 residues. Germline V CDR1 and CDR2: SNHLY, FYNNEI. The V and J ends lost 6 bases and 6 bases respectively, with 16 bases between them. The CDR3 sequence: CASRVELVGDTQYF. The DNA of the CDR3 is TGTGCCAGCAGGGTTGAACTCGTTGGGGATACGCAGTATTTT.

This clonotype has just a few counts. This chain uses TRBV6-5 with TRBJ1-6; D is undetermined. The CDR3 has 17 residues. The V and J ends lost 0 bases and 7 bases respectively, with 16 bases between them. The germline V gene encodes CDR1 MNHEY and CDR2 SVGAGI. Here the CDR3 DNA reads TGTGCCAGCAGTTACTCGGGGTTGGCACGTGGGAATTCACCCCTCCACTTT. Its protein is CASSYSGLARGNSPLHF.

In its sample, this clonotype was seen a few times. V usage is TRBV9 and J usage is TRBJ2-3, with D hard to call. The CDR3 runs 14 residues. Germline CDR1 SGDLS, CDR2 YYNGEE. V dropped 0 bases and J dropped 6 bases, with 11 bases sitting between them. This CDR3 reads CASSVVEYWDTQYF. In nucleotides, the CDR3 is TGTGCCAGCAGCGTAGTGGAGTATTGGGATACGCAGTATTTT.

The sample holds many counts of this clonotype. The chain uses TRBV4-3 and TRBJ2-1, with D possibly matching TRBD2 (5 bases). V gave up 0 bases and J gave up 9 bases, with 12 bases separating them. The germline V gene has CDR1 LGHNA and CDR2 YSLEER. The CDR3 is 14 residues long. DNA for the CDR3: TGCGCCAGCAGCCAAGAGTCTAGCAGGCCTGAGCAGTTCTTC. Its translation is CASSQESSRPEQFF.

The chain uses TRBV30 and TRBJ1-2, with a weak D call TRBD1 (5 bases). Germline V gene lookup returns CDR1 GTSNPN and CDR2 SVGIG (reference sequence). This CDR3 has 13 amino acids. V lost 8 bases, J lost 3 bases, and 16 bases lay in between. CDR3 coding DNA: TGTGCCGGGGGACGGGAGTCATACTATGGCTACACCTTC. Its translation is CAGGRESYYGYTF.

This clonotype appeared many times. CDR3 sequence: CSARDRTTRSQETQYF. The CDR3 region has the DNA TGCAGTGCTAGAGACAGGACTACTCGGAGTCAAGAGACCCAGTACTTC. The V and J genes are TRBV20-1 and TRBJ2-5, with D possibly TRBD2 on 6 matching bases. The CDR3 runs 16 residues. Looked up from germline, CDR1 is DFQATT and CDR2 is SNEGSKA (reference sequence). Trimming removed 0 bases from V and 2 bases from J, with 16 bases in between.